The rows below give T cell receptor beta chains drawn from one sample of a study of response to subunit inactivated influenza vaccine. Each CDR3 protein is one row after TCRdb ran MiXCR on the RT-PCR reads. The table has hundreds of thousands of distinct CDR3 sequences, approximately 17% seen once. The material was PBMCs from blood, obtained roughly 5 days after vaccination. These receptors all come from a man in his forties or fifties who received an inactivated influenza vaccine. CDR3s include the opening cysteine and the closing phenylalanine or tryptophan. The order of the fields is D gene, clone size, J gene, V gene, CDR3 DNA, CDR3 protein. D genes are given only for firm matches. The size entry is marked missing in some rows and otherwise reads once, few, many or a size class.

TRBD2 . TRBJ2-5 TRBV12-5 TGTGCTAGTGGTTTGGACAGCGGGGGACGAGAGACCCAGTACTTC CASGLDSGGRETQYF
TRBD1 . TRBJ2-7 TRBV7-9 TGTGCCAGCAGCCGGGGACAGGGACCTTCCTACGAGCAGTACTTC CASSRGQGPSYEQYF
. few TRBJ1-4 TRBV12-3/TRBV12-4 TGTGCCAGCAGTTTAAGGGGCAGTACAAATGAAAAACTGTTTTTT CASSLRGSTNEKLFF
TRBD2 . TRBJ2-1 TRBV7-2 TGTGCCAGCAGCTTAGTCGGGACTAGCGGGGGGGCCCATGAGCAGTTCTTC CASSLVGTSGGAHEQFF
. . TRBJ1-1 TRBV29-1 TGCAGCGTGGTGGATAAGACCACTGAAGCTTTCTTT CSVVDKTTEAFF
. many TRBJ2-7 TRBV20-1 TGCAGTGCCCCATTTGTTTGGGCTTCGGGATACGAGCAGTACTTC CSAPFVWASGYEQYF
. . TRBJ2-1 TRBV4-1 TGCGCCAGCAGCCAAGACGACAAGGTCCTCTACAATGAGCAGTTCTTC CASSQDDKVLYNEQFF
. few TRBJ2-7 TRBV28 TGTGCCAGCTGTCCGGACTACCTCCACTACGAGCAGTACTTC CASCPDYLHYEQYF
TRBD1 few TRBJ1-4 TRBV6-5 TGTGCCAGCAGTTACTTTGGGACAGGGGCAGAACTGTTTTTT CASSYFGTGAELFF
. few TRBJ2-3 TRBV20-1 TGCAGTGCTAGAAGGACAGACACAGATACGCAGTATTTT CSARRTDTDTQYF
. . TRBJ2-3 TRBV20-1 TGCAGTGCTCCGACAGTAGATACGCAGTATTTT CSAPTVDTQYF
TRBD1 . TRBJ2-5 TRBV20-1 TGCAGTGCTAGCGGAAGGGACAGTAGGCAAGAGACCCAGTACTTC CSASGRDSRQETQYF
. few TRBJ2-7 TRBV20-1 TGCAGTGCTGTTCCCAGGGAGGCGGACTACGAGCAGTACTTC CSAVPREADYEQYF
. . TRBJ1-1 TRBV4-2 TGTGCCAGCAGCCAAAGACGCAGGTGGACTGAAGCTTTCTTT CASSQRRRWTEAFF
. few TRBJ2-1 TRBV11-2 TGTGCCAGCAGCCCTCGGTGGGCTAATGAGCAGTTCTTC CASSPRWANEQFF
. few TRBJ1-5 TRBV5-6 TGTGCCAGCAGCTTGCGGAAAAAGGGGAGCAATCAGCCCCAGCATTTT CASSLRKKGSNQPQHF
. . TRBJ1-2 TRBV7-2 TGTGCCAGCAGCCCGACGCCCAGGGGAATTGGTGGCTACACCTTC CASSPTPRGIGGYTF
. . TRBJ2-7 TRBV12-3/TRBV12-4 TGTGCCAGCAGTTTTTCGGGGTACTCCTACGAGCAGTACTTC CASSFSGYSYEQYF
TRBD2 . TRBJ2-3 TRBV9 TGTGCCAGCAGCGTTCAGGGAGGGGTCAACACAGATACGCAGTATTTT CASSVQGGVNTDTQYF
. few TRBJ2-5 TRBV20-1 TGCAGTGCTAGAGATCACGAGGGGGGGCCCGTGACCCAGTACTTC CSARDHEGGPVTQYF
TRBD1 . TRBJ2-1 TRBV11-2 TGTGCCAGCAGCAAAATACAGGGGGAATCCTACAATGAGCAGTTCTTC CASSKIQGESYNEQFF
. . TRBJ2-2 TRBV6-1 TGTGCCAGCGGTCCCGGGACACCGAACACCGGGGAGCTGTTTTTT CASGPGTPNTGELFF